The subject of this entry is one TCR beta chain. This specimen belongs to a study of blood T cell repertoires in COVID-19. In the study overall: The United States, Italy and Spain supplied acute and convalescent COVID-19 samples. In each case, the material was cDNA or gDNA derived from T cells, B-cell-depleted T cells, or PBMCs.

Original handling: Amplification from reference gene primers served as the basis for estimated nucleated cell counts. Assay used: immunoSEQ multiplex PCR; TCRdb lists only in-frame clones, some missing. V and J calls and clone size come straight from that table; D and trimming were deduced from the DNA. The sample carries roughly 170,000 clones, about 87% recorded once. The CDR3 runs 14 residues. The ends were cut back, 3 bases at V and 5 bases at J, with 13 bases in the middle. Germline CDR1 reads MGHDK; CDR2 reads SYGVNS. This clonotype originated in a man in his sixties with acute or convalescent COVID-19. Source material: peripheral blood. V gene TRBV25-1 combines with J gene TRBJ2-5; D unclear. The CDR3 protein is CASSDHYQRETQYF. CDR3 in DNA: TGTGCCAGCAGTGATCATTACCAGAGGGAGACCCAGTACTTC.